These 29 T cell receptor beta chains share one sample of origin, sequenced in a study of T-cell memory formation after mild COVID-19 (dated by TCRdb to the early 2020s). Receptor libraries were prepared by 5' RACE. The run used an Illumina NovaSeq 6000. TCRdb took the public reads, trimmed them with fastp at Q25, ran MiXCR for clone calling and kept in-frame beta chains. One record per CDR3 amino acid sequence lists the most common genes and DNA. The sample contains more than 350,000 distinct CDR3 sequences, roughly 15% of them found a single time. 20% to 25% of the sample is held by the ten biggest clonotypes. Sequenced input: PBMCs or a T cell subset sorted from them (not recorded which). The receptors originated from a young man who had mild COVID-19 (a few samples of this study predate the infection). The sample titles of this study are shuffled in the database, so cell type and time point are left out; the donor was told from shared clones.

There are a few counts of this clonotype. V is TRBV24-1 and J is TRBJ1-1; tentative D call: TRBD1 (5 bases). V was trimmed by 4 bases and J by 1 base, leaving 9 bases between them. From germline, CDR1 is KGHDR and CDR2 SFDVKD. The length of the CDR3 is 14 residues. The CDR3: CATSDTQGNTEAFF. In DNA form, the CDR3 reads TGTGCCACCAGTGACACGCAGGGGAACACTGAAGCTTTCTTT.

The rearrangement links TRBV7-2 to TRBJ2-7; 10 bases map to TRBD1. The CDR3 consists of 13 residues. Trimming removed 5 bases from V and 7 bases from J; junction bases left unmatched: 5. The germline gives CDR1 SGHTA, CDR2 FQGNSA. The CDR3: CASSPGQGGEQYV. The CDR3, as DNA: TGTGCCAGCAGCCCAGGACAGGGGGGTGAGCAGTACGTC.

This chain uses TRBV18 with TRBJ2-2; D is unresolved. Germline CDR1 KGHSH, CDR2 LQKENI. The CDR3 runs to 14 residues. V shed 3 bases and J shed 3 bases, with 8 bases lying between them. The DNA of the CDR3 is TGTGCCAGCTCACCTCTCGAAGACACCGGGGAGCTGTTTTTT. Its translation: CASSPLEDTGELFF.

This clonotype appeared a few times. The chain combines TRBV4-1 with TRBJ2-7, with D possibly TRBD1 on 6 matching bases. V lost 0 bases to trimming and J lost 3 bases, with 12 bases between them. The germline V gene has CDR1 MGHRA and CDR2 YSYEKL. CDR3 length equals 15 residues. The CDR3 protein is CASSQEQGSLYEQYF. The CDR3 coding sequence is TGCGCCAGCAGCCAAGAGCAGGGGTCCCTCTACGAGCAGTACTTC.

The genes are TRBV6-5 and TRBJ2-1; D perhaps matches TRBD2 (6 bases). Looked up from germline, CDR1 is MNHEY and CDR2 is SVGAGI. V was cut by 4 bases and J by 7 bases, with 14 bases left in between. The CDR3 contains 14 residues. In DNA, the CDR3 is TGTGCCAGCAGTTCCGGGGGTGGTTGGAATGAGCAGTTCTTC. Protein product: CASSSGGGWNEQFF.

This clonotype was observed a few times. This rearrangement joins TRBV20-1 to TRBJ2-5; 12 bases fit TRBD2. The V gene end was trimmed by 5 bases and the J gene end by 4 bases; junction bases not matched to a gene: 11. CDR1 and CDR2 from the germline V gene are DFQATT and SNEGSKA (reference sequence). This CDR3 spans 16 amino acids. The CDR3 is CSASGLAGQRGETQYF. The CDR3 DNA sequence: TGCAGTGCTTCGGGACTAGCGGGTCAGAGGGGAGAGACCCAGTACTTC.

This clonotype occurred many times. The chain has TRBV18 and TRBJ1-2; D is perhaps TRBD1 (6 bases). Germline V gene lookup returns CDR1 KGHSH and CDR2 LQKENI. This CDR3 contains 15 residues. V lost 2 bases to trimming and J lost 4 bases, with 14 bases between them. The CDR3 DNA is TGTGCCAGCTCACCATCACCGACAGGCTTCTATGGCTACACCTTC. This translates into CASSPSPTGFYGYTF.

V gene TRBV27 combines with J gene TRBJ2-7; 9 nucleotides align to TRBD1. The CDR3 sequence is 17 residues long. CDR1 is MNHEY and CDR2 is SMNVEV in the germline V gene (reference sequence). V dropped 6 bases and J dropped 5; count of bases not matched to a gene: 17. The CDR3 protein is CASSLGWGQGAVDEQYF. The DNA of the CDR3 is TGTGCCAGCAGCTTAGGGTGGGGACAGGGAGCCGTGGACGAGCAGTACTTC.

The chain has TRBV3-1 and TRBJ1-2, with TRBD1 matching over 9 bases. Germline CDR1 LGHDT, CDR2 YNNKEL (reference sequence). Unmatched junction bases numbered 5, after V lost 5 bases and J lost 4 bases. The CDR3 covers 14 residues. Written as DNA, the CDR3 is TGTGCCAGCAGCTCCGGGACAGGGATCTATGGCTACACCTTC. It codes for CASSSGTGIYGYTF.

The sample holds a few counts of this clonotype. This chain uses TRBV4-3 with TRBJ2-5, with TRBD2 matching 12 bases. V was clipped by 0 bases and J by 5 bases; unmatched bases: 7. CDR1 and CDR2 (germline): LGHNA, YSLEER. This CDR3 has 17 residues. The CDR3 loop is CASSQDLAGGPEETQYF. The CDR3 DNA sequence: TGCGCCAGCAGCCAAGATCTAGCGGGGGGGCCCGAGGAGACCCAGTACTTC.

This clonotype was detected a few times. CDR3 amino acids: CASSLIVQGAQPQHF. DNA for the CDR3: TGTGCCAGCAGTTTAATTGTTCAGGGGGCTCAGCCCCAGCATTTT. The V call is TRBV12-3 or TRBV12-4, the J call TRBJ1-5; TRBD1 matches 8 bases. V dropped 2 bases and J dropped 6; count of bases not matched to a gene: 6. The CDR3 loop spans 15 amino acids.

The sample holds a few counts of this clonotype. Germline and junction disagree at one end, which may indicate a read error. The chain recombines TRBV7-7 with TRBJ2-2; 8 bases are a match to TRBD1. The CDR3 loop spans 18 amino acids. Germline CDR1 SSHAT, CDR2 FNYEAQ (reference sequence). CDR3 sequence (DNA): TGTGCTAGCAGCCAGCGGGCAGGGGGCAGAATGGACACCGGGGAGCTGTTTTTT. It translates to CASSQRAGGRMDTGELFF. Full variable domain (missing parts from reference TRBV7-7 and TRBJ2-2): GAGVSQSPRYKVTKRGQDVTLRCDPISSHATLYWYQQALGQGPEFLTYFNYEAQPDKSGLPSDRFSAERPEGSISTLTIQRTEQRDSAMYRCASSQRAGGRMDTGELFFGEGSRLTVL.

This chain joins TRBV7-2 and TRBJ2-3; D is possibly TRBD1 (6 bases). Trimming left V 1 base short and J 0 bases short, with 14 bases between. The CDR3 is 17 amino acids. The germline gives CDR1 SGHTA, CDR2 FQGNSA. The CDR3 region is CASSLGPGQRSTDTQYF. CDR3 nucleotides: TGTGCCAGCAGCTTAGGACCGGGACAACGGAGCACAGATACGCAGTATTTT.

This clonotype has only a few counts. The CDR3: CASTRVGGRAETQYF. The DNA for the CDR3 is TGTGCCAGCACCCGAGTCGGGGGGAGAGCGGAGACCCAGTACTTC. The V gene is TRBV6-5, the J gene TRBJ2-5; TRBD2 aligns across 7 bases. From germline, CDR1 is MNHEY and CDR2 SVGAGI. J was trimmed by 5 bases and V by 7 bases; bases with no gene match: 13. The CDR3 totals 15 residues.

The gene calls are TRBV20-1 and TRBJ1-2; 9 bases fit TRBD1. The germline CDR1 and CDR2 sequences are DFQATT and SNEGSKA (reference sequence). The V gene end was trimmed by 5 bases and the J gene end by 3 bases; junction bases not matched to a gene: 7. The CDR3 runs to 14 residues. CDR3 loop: CSASHRGRDYGYTF. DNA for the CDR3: TGCAGTGCTTCCCACAGGGGGCGCGACTATGGCTACACCTTC.

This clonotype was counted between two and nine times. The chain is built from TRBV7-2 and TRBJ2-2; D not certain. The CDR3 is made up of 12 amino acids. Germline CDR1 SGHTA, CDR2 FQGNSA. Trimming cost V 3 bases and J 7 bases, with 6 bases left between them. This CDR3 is CASSFFLGELFF. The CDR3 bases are TGTGCCAGCAGCTTTTTCCTCGGGGAGCTGTTTTTT.

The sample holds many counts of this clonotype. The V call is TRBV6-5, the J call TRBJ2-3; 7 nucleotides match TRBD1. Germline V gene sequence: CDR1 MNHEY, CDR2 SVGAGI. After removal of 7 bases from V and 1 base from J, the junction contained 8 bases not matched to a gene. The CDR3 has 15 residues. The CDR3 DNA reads TGTGCCAGCACCCAAGTGAGGGGGCGCACAGATACGCAGTATTTT. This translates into CASTQVRGRTDTQYF.

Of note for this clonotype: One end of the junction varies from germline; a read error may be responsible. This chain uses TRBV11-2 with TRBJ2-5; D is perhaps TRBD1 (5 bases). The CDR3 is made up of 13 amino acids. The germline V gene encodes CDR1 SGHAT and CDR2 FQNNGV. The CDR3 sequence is CASSFSGLETRYF. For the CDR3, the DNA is TGTGCCAGCAGCTTCTCAGGGTTAGAGACCCGGTACTTC.

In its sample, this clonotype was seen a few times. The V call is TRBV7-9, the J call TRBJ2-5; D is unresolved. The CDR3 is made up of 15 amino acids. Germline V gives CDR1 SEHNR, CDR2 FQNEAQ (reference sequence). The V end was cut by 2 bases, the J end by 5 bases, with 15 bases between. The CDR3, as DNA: TGTGCCAGCAGCTTATACGGCGGCAGCAGGGAGACCCAGTACTTC. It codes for CASSLYGGSRETQYF. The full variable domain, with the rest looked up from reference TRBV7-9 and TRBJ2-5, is DTGVSQNPRHKITKRGQNVTFRCDPISEHNRLYWYRQTLGQGPEFLTYFQNEAQLEKSRLLSDRFSAERPKGSFSTLEIQRTEQGDSAMYLCASSLYGGSRETQYFGPGTRLLVL.

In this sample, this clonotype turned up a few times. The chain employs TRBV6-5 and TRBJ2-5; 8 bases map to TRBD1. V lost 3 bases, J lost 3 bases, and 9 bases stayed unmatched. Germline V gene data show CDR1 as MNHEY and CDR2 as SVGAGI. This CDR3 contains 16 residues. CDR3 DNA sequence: TGTGCCAGCAGTTATTTTCCGGGACAGGTGAAAGAGACCCAGTACTTC. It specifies CASSYFPGQVKETQYF.

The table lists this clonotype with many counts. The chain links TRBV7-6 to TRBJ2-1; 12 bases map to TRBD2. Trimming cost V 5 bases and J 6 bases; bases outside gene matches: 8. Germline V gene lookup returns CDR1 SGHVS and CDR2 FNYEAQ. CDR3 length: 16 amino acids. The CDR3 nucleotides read TGTGCCAGCAGCGGATGGACTAGCGGGAACCTCAATGAGCAGTTCTTC. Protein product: CASSGWTSGNLNEQFF.

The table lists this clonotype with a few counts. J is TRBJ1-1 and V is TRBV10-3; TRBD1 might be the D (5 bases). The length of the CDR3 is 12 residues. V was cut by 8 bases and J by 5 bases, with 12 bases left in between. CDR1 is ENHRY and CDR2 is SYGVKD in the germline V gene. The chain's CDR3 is CAIAGLGTEAFF. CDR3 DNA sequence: TGTGCCATCGCAGGGTTGGGGACTGAAGCTTTCTTT.

The DNA for the CDR3 is TGTGCCAGCACCCTGCGGGGAGGCCCTTTTTTCCTTCAAGAGACCCAGTACTTC. This sequence encodes CASTLRGGPFFLQETQYF. V is TRBV7-3 and J is TRBJ2-5; TRBD2 is a possible D gene (6 bases). Trimming took off 7 bases at V and 2 bases at J, with 26 bases between the two ends. CDR1 is SGHTA, CDR2 FQGTGA, per germline. The CDR3 spans 18 residues.

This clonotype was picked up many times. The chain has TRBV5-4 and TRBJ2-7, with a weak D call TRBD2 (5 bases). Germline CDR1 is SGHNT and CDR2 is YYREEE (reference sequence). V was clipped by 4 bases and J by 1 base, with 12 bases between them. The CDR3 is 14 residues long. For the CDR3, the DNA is TGTGCCAGCAGCCCTGGGAGCAGGTCCTACGAGCAGTACTTC. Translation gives CASSPGSRSYEQYF.

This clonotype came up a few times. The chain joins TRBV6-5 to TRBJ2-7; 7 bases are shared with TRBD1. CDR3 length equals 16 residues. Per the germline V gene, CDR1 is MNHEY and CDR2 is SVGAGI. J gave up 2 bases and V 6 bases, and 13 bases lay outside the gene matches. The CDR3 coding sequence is TGTGCCAGCAGGCGATCCGGGACAGCCGGAACCTACGAGCAGTACTTC. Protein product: CASRRSGTAGTYEQYF.

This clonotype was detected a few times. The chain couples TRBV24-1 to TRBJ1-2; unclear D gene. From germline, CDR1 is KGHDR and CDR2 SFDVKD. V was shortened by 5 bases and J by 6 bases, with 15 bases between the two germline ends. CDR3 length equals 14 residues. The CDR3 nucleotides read TGTGCCACCAGTGGAGTAGGAAGCAACCATGGCTACACCTTC. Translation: CATSGVGSNHGYTF.

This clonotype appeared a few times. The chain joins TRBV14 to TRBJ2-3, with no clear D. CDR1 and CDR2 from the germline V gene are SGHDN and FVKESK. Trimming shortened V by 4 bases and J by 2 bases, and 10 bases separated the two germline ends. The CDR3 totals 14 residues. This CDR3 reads CASSPLGVTDTQYF. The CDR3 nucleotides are TGTGCCAGCAGCCCCTTAGGCGTCACAGATACGCAGTATTTT.

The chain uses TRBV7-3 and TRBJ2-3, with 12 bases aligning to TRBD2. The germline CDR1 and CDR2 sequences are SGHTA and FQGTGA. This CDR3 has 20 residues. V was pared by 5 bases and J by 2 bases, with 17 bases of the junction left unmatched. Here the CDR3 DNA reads TGTGCCAGCAGCCCCTCCGGACTAGCGGGGTCGACTTTTTTCACAGATACGCAGTATTTT. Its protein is CASSPSGLAGSTFFTDTQYF. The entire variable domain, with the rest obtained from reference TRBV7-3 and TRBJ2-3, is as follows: GAGVSQTPSNKVTEKGKYVELRCDPISGHTALYWYRQSLGQGPEFLIYFQGTGAADDSGLPNDRFFAVRPEGSVSTLKIQRTERGDSAVYLCASSPSGLAGSTFFTDTQYFGPGTRLTVL.

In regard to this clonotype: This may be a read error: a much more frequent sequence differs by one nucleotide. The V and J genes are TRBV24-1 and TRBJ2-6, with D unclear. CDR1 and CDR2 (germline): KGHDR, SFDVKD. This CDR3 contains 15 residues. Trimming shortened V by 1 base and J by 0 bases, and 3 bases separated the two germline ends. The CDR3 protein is CATSDLSSGANVLTF. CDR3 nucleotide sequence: TGTGCCACCAGTGATTTAAGCTCTGGGGCCAACGTCCTGACTTTC.